This T cell receptor (beta chain) derives from a study of a mutant IDH1 vaccine in newly diagnosed glioma. TCRdb's copy holds only in-frame clones and misses some; the assay was immunoSEQ multiplex PCR. The data show 24,000 or so clones, 85% to 95% seen once. This CDR3 region has 15 residues. Deletions cut 9 bases from V and 3 bases from J, with 20 bases between. The germline CDR1 and CDR2 sequences are MGHDK and SYGVNS. Time point meaning: baseline, week 1 (first vaccination visit). Sample treatment: pre-vaccination baseline after standard-of-care therapy. The starting material was PBMCs, obtained from a glioma patient treated with radiotherapy, temozolomide or both. This sequence originates from a man in his forties with glioma. This chain uses TRBV25-1 with TRBJ1-2; D perhaps matches TRBD1 (6 bases). The CDR3 DNA follows: TGTGCCAGTGGAGGCTGGGGGCTCTCGGACTATGGCTACACCTTC. Translating gives CASGGWGLSDYGYTF.